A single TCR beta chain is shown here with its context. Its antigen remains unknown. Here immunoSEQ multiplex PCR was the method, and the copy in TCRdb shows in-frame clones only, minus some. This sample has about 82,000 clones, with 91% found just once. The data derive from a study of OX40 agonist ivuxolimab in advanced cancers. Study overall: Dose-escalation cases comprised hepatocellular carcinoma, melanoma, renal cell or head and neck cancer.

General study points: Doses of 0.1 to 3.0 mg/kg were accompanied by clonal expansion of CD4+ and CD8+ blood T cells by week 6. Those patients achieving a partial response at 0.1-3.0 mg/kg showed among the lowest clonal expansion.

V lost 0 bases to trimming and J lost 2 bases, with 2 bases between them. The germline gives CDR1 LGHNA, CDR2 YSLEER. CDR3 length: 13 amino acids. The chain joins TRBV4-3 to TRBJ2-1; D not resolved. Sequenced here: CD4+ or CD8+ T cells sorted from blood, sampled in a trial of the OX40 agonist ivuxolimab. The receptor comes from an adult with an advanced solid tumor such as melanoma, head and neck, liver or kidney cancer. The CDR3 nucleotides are TGCGCCAGCAGCCAAGAGCCCTACAATGAGCAGTTCTTC. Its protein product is CASSQEPYNEQFF.